Sequencing of this T cell receptor (beta chain) was carried out in a study of regulatory T cells in long-lasting Graves disease. Stated time point: newly diagnosed GD, antithyroid drugs for less than 3 months. PBMCs provided the RNA from which the TCR library was made. Germline CDR1 reads DFQATT; CDR2 reads SNEGSKA (reference sequence). Losses at the gene ends were 5 bases for V and 6 bases for J; bases not matched to a gene: 3. This CDR3 spans 12 amino acids. Sequencing libraries for TCR beta were prepared with iRepertoire HTBI primers and Arm-PCR of CDR3 regions. TCRdb recomputed calls from the multiplex PCR reads with MiXCR, one row per CDR3 protein. The sample contains roughly 420,000 distinct CDR3 sequences, 16% of which appear only once. The sample was also linked to a second study, of T cells in Graves' hyperthyroidism and ophthalmopathy.

The chain joins TRBV20-1 to TRBJ1-1, with TRBD1 matching 10 bases. This clonotype originated in a woman aged 25 to 39 with Graves disease. The input for sequencing was peripheral blood mononuclear cells (PBMCs), taken at new diagnosis, from a patient treated with antithyroid drugs. The chain's CDR3 is CSASGQGSEAFF. The CDR3 nucleotides read TGCAGTGCTTCGGGACAGGGGTCTGAAGCTTTCTTT.